Sequencing of this T cell receptor (beta chain) was carried out in a study of T cells in women clearing cervical HPV infection. Overall study context: Case blood was drawn a median about 160 days after lesion detection.

Notes on the study in general: T-cell numbers per sample were unknown and may explain richness differences.

TCR beta CDR3 amplified by multiplex PCR from approximately 1,200 ng genomic DNA. Assay: immunoSEQ multiplex PCR; the TCRdb copy retains only in-frame clones and omits some. In all, the sample yields 18,000 or so clones. Deletions cut 2 bases from V and 3 bases from J, with 20 bases between. This CDR3 has 18 residues. Germline CDR1 reads LGHDT; CDR2 reads YNNKEL (reference sequence). With respect to this clone: What it recognizes is unknown. Read sequence stops 3 residues before the CDR3 end, and the germline J gene provides the missing end.

This sequence was found in a woman between 18 and 69 years old with a cervical HPV16 infection that either progressed to CIN3+ or cleared (not recorded which). The chain combines TRBV3-1 (or the pseudogene TRBV3-2) with TRBJ2-4; TRBD2 is a possible D gene (6 bases). Sequencing used blood buffy coat. This CDR3 is CASSQLRGGMGDKNIQYF. The part of the CDR3 DNA that was read is TGTGCCAGCAGCCAACTCCGTGGGGGGATGGGAGACAAAAACATT.